A selection of T cell receptor beta chains follows, all from one sample in a study of blood T cell repertoires in COVID-19. TCRdb's table, derived via immunoSEQ multiplex PCR, lists solely in-frame clones and lacks some. The data show around 120,000 clones, approximately 86% seen once. Sequencing was done on a sample of PBMCs or T cells enriched from blood (not recorded which). These receptors were obtained from a woman between 45 and 65 years old who had recovered from COVID-19. CDR3s include the opening cysteine and the closing phenylalanine or tryptophan. Fields, in order: V gene, D gene, J gene, clone size, CDR3 length, CDR3 protein, CDR3 DNA. The D gene is left open where the match is weak. The size field is filled for only some rows; it gives once, few, many or a size class.

V: TRBV29-1
D: NA
J: TRBJ1-2
size: NA
length: 13
CDR3: CSVGRQANYGYTF
DNA: TGCAGCGTTGGACGCCAGGCTAACTATGGCTACACCTTC

V: TRBV11-3
D: TRBD1
J: TRBJ1-4
size: NA
length: 14
CDR3: CASSTQGTGEKLFF
DNA: TGTGCCAGCAGCACTCAGGGGACAGGAGAAAAACTGTTTTTT

V: TRBV7-2
D: NA
J: TRBJ1-1
size: NA
length: 14
CDR3: CASSPRDLGGEAFF
DNA: TGTGCCAGCAGCCCCCGGGACCTCGGGGGGGAAGCTTTCTTT

V: TRBV4-2
D: TRBD2
J: TRBJ2-3
size: NA
length: 19
CDR3: CASRRNQVTSGGAKDTQYF
DNA: TGTGCCAGCAGGAGAAACCAAGTAACTAGCGGGGGGGCGAAAGATACGCAGTATTTT

V: TRBV3-1/TRBV3-2
D: NA
J: TRBJ1-5
size: once
length: 14
CDR3: CASSQGQSVTPQHF
DNA: TGTGCCAGCAGTCAAGGACAGTCCGTTACGCCCCAGCATTTT

V: TRBV27
D: TRBD1
J: TRBJ1-5
size: NA
length: 16
CDR3: CASSLSGTGGSQPQHF
DNA: TGTGCCAGCAGTTTATCTGGGACAGGGGGGTCTCAGCCCCAGCATTTT

V: TRBV2
D: TRBD2
J: TRBJ2-3
size: NA
length: 15
CDR3: CASRLAGGRLDTQYF
DNA: TGTGCCAGCAGACTAGCGGGGGGCCGTTTAGATACGCAGTATTTT

V: TRBV7-7
D: NA
J: TRBJ1-1
size: NA
length: 13
CDR3: CASSLAQGTEAFF
DNA: TGTGCTAGCAGCTTAGCACAGGGCACTGAAGCTTTCTTT

V: TRBV6-5
D: TRBD1
J: TRBJ1-1
size: NA
length: 16
CDR3: CASSYTDRSRGTEAFF
DNA: TGTGCCAGCAGTTACACGGACAGGTCCCGGGGGACTGAAGCTTTCTTT

V: TRBV19
D: NA
J: TRBJ2-2
size: NA
length: 13
CDR3: CASSMQGTGELFF
DNA: TGTGCCAGTAGTATGCAGGGGACCGGGGAGCTGTTTTTT

V: TRBV5-1
D: TRBD2
J: TRBJ2-5
size: NA
length: 16
CDR3: CASSLAGTSRRETQYF
DNA: TGCGCCAGCAGCCTCGCGGGGACTAGCAGGCGAGAGACCCAGTACTTC

V: TRBV5-1
D: TRBD1
J: TRBJ2-7
size: NA
length: 15
CDR3: CASSLGTGVSYEQYF
DNA: TGCGCCAGCAGCTTGGGGACAGGGGTTTCCTACGAGCAGTACTTC

V: TRBV28
D: TRBD1
J: TRBJ2-3
size: NA
length: 17
CDR3: CASSLFLGQGDTDTQYF
DNA: TGTGCCAGCAGTTTATTTCTGGGACAGGGGGACACAGATACGCAGTATTTT

V: TRBV29-1
D: NA
J: TRBJ1-2
size: NA
length: 12
CDR3: CSVGGELYGYTF
DNA: TGCAGCGTTGGAGGAGAACTCTATGGCTACACCTTC

V: TRBV29-1
D: TRBD1
J: TRBJ1-1
size: NA
length: 13
CDR3: CSVLGDRGPRAFF
DNA: TGCAGCGTTCTTGGTGACAGGGGCCCGAGGGCTTTCTTT

V: TRBV23-1
D: TRBD2
J: TRBJ2-5
size: NA
length: 17
CDR3: CASSPRFGRGGPKTQYF
DNA: TGCGCCAGCAGTCCGCGCTTCGGGCGGGGGGGCCCGAAGACCCAGTACTTC

V: TRBV2
D: NA
J: TRBJ1-1
size: NA
length: 13
CDR3: CASSDSRGTEAFF
DNA: TGTGCCAGCAGTGACTCGCGGGGCACTGAAGCTTTCTTT

V: TRBV4-3
D: TRBD1
J: TRBJ1-2
size: NA
length: 17
CDR3: CASSQDRKGAPFYGYTF
DNA: TGCGCCAGCAGCCAAGATAGGAAGGGGGCACCCTTCTATGGCTACACCTTC

V: TRBV11-2
D: NA
J: TRBJ2-1
size: NA
length: 15
CDR3: CASSSQMGQNNEQFF
DNA: TGTGCCAGCAGCTCCCAAATGGGGCAGAACAATGAGCAGTTCTTC

V: TRBV10-2
D: TRBD1
J: TRBJ1-3
size: NA
length: 16
CDR3: CASSDRDRRRGDTIYF
DNA: TGCGCCAGCAGTGACCGGGACAGGCGTCGGGGAGACACCATATATTTT

V: TRBV18
D: NA
J: TRBJ1-1
size: NA
length: 18
CDR3: CASSPKTDQGRLNTEAFF
DNA: TGTGCCAGCTCACCTAAAACGGATCAGGGGAGATTGAACACTGAAGCTTTCTTT

V: TRBV3-1/TRBV3-2
D: NA
J: TRBJ1-4
size: NA
length: 13
CDR3: CASSQGGNEKLFF
DNA: TGTGCCAGCAGCCAGGGGGGAAATGAAAAACTGTTTTTT

V: TRBV19
D: TRBD1
J: TRBJ2-1
size: NA
length: 15
CDR3: CASSIGTGGYNEQFF
DNA: TGTGCCAGTAGTATAGGAACAGGGGGCTACAATGAGCAGTTCTTC

V: TRBV5-6
D: NA
J: TRBJ1-2
size: NA
length: 13
CDR3: CASTLHRADGYTF
DNA: TGTGCCAGCACCCTGCACAGGGCGGATGGCTACACCTTC

V: TRBV27
D: NA
J: TRBJ1-1
size: once
length: 17
CDR3: CASSSPEGLGPGTEAFF
DNA: TGTGCCAGCAGTTCGCCAGAGGGACTGGGGCCGGGCACTGAAGCTTTCTTT

V: TRBV19
D: NA
J: TRBJ2-3
size: NA
length: 14
CDR3: CASSIEGPIDTQYF
DNA: TGTGCCAGTAGTATAGAGGGGCCCATAGATACGCAGTATTTT

V: TRBV2
D: TRBD2
J: TRBJ2-1
size: NA
length: 15
CDR3: CASRVLAGGRNEQFF
DNA: TGTGCCAGCAGGGTACTAGCGGGGGGGCGCAATGAGCAGTTCTTC

V: TRBV5-6
D: NA
J: TRBJ1-2
size: NA
length: 12
CDR3: CASSSGQYGYTF
DNA: TGTGCCAGCAGCTCCGGACAGTATGGCTACACCTTC

V: TRBV19
D: TRBD1
J: TRBJ2-6
size: NA
length: 16
CDR3: CASSTLQGAGANVLTF
DNA: TGTGCCAGTAGTACGCTACAGGGGGCTGGGGCCAACGTCCTGACTTTC

V: TRBV5-1
D: TRBD1
J: TRBJ2-7
size: NA
length: 15
CDR3: CASSFRGTGSDEQYF
DNA: TGCGCCAGCAGCTTTCGAGGGACAGGGTCAGACGAGCAGTACTTC

V: TRBV5-4
D: NA
J: TRBJ1-2
size: NA
length: 15
CDR3: CASSLPRRGDYGYTF
DNA: TGTGCCAGCAGCTTACCCCGCAGGGGAGACTATGGCTACACCTTC

V: TRBV7-9
D: NA
J: TRBJ1-4
size: NA
length: 18
CDR3: CASSLDGIKGLTNEKLFF
DNA: TGTGCCAGCAGCTTAGACGGGATTAAAGGGTTAACTAATGAAAAACTGTTTTTT

V: TRBV9
D: TRBD1
J: TRBJ2-7
size: NA
length: 12
CDR3: CASSPRDSEQYF
DNA: TGTGCCAGCAGCCCCCGGGACAGCGAGCAGTACTTC

V: TRBV7-2
D: NA
J: TRBJ1-2
size: NA
length: 15
CDR3: CASSFSLKTHYGYTF
DNA: TGTGCCAGCAGCTTTTCCCTGAAAACTCACTATGGCTACACCTTC

V: TRBV5-1
D: NA
J: TRBJ2-7
size: NA
length: 16
CDR3: CASSLEGGPGLYEQYF
DNA: TGCGCCAGCAGCTTGGAGGGCGGGCCGGGCCTCTACGAGCAGTACTTC

V: TRBV19
D: TRBD1
J: TRBJ2-5
size: NA
length: 14
CDR3: CASSTNRGQETQYF
DNA: TGTGCCAGTAGTACCAACAGGGGTCAAGAGACCCAGTACTTC